What follows are 16 T cell receptor beta chains derived from one specimen sequenced in a study of T cells after yellow fever vaccination. Each CDR3 protein is one row after TCRdb ran MiXCR on the 5' RACE reads. This repertoire shows a few hundred thousand distinct CDR3 sequences, roughly 8.7% found once; its top ten account for more than 15%. The sample was PBMCs, taken on the day of the first yellow fever vaccination. The receptor source for this set is a man aged 18 to 29 who received the YFV17D yellow fever vaccine.

This clonotype was detected many times. The rearrangement joins TRBV2 to TRBJ1-5; D call uncertain. V shed 9 bases and J shed 7 bases, with 13 bases lying between them. CDR1 is SNHLY and CDR2 is FYNNEI in the germline V gene. The length of the CDR3 is 12 residues. For the CDR3, the DNA is TGTGCCAGTCGGGCCCCGATCCAGCCCCAGCATTTT. Residues: CASRAPIQPQHF.

CDR3 sequence reads: CASSYMGSYEQYV. The DNA for the CDR3 is TGTGCCAGCAGTTACATGGGCTCCTACGAGCAGTACGTC. The chain employs TRBV6-6 and TRBJ2-7; D gene unclear. V shed 2 bases and J shed 0 bases, with 5 bases lying between them. The CDR3 spans 13 residues. From germline, CDR1 is MNHNY and CDR2 SVGAGI (reference sequence).

This chain connects TRBV24-1 to TRBJ2-7; TRBD1 agrees at 7 bases. This CDR3 spans 17 amino acids. Looked up from germline, CDR1 is KGHDR and CDR2 is SFDVKD. With 6 bases clipped from V and 0 bases from J, the junction kept 13 bases outside the gene matches. The CDR3 nucleotides read TGTGCCACCAGTCTCGGGACAGCAAGAACAAACTCCTACGAGCAGTACTTC. Translated, it gives CATSLGTARTNSYEQYF.

This clonotype was picked up a small number of times. This rearrangement joins TRBV5-6 to TRBJ1-1; D is ambiguous. Looked up from germline, CDR1 is SGHDT and CDR2 is YYEEEE. The CDR3 has 14 residues. The germline V and J ends were trimmed by 0 bases and 8 bases, with 14 bases remaining between them. This CDR3 is CASSLGNTQAEAFF. CDR3 DNA sequence: TGTGCCAGCAGCTTGGGGAACACGCAAGCCGAAGCTTTCTTT.

This chain uses TRBV27 with TRBJ2-6, with D possibly being TRBD1 (5 bases). The CDR3 contains 13 residues. The germline gives CDR1 MNHEY, CDR2 SMNVEV (reference sequence). Trimming removed 5 bases at V and 3 bases at J, with 5 bases between. CDR3 loop: CASSQGGANVLTF. CDR3 nucleotides: TGTGCCAGCAGTCAGGGTGGGGCCAACGTCCTGACTTTC.

This clonotype showed up just a few times. The CDR3 region is CASSLAGRGQETQYF. The DNA of the CDR3 is TGCGCCAGCAGCTTGGCTGGCAGGGGGCAAGAGACCCAGTACTTC. The chain is built from TRBV5-1 and TRBJ2-5; 7 positions match TRBD1. The CDR3 contains 15 residues. Trimming took 0 bases from V and 2 from J; bases not matched to a gene: 4. Germline CDR1 is SGHRS and CDR2 is YFSETQ.

This clonotype has just a few counts. The genes are TRBV5-1 and TRBJ1-6; a possible D gene is TRBD1 (5 bases). Per the germline V gene, CDR1 is SGHRS and CDR2 is YFSETQ. Trimming cost V 4 bases and J 4 bases, with 15 bases left between them. The CDR3 consists of 16 residues. The CDR3 region is CASSPAGTGYNSPLHF. For the CDR3, the DNA is TGCGCCAGCAGCCCCGCCGGGACCGGATATAATTCACCCCTCCACTTT.

This clonotype was picked up many times. The CDR3 spells CAISGGGSSYEQYV. DNA of the CDR3: TGTGCCATCAGTGGAGGGGGGAGCTCCTACGAGCAGTACGTC. V is TRBV10-3 and J is TRBJ2-7; D may correspond to TRBD1 or TRBD2 (6 bases each). Germline loops: CDR1 ENHRY, CDR2 SYGVKD. V lost 4 bases to trimming and J lost 0 bases, with 10 bases between them. This CDR3 is built from 14 residues.

The chain combines TRBV12-3 or TRBV12-4 with TRBJ2-2; D gene ambiguous. V lost 6 bases and J 6 bases, leaving 11 bases between the germline ends. The length of the CDR3 is 13 residues. CDR3 residues: CASRSRFSGELFF. The CDR3, as DNA: TGTGCCAGCAGGTCCCGTTTCTCCGGGGAGCTGTTTTTT.

The sample holds many counts of this clonotype. V is TRBV20-1 and J is TRBJ2-4; a possible D gene is TRBD2 (8 bases). The CDR3 is 14 amino acids. The germline V gene has CDR1 DFQATT and CDR2 SNEGSKA (reference sequence). With 6 bases removed from V and 0 bases from J, the gap between germline ends came to 12 bases. The DNA of the CDR3 is TGCAGTGCAGCGGGGGACAGAGCCAAAAACATTCAGTACTTC. Protein sequence: CSAAGDRAKNIQYF.

The rearrangement joins TRBV30 to TRBJ2-1, with D unclear. The ends were cut back, 0 bases at V and 2 bases at J, with 11 bases in the middle. CDR3 length: 15 amino acids. Germline V CDR1 and CDR2: GTSNPN, SVGIG (reference sequence). The CDR3 nucleotides are TGTGCCTGGAGTGTAGAGGCAGGAACCTACAATGAGCAGTTCTTC. Protein: CAWSVEAGTYNEQFF.

This clonotype was observed a handful of times. The chain has TRBV14 and TRBJ2-7; 8 bases align to TRBD2. The CDR3 extends over 13 amino acids. V dropped 4 bases and J dropped 12; count of bases not matched to a gene: 11. Germline CDR1 SGHDN, CDR2 FVKESK. CDR3 protein: CASSRDIAGRPYV. The CDR3 DNA is TGTGCCAGCAGCCGAGACATAGCGGGGAGGCCGTACGTC.

This clonotype appeared a single time. The rearrangement uses TRBV5-1 and TRBJ2-5; possible D gene TRBD2, 6 bases. The V end lost 2 bases, the J end lost 2 bases, and 13 bases lay between the germline ends. Germline loops: CDR1 SGHRS, CDR2 YFSETQ. There are 15 residues in the CDR3. The CDR3 nucleotides read TGCGCCAGCAGCTTCCGGGAGCCCGTACAAGAGACCCAGTACTTC. Translation gives CASSFREPVQETQYF.

The sample holds a few counts of this clonotype. The rearrangement joins TRBV19 to TRBJ2-5, with D perhaps matching TRBD2 (6 bases). The ends were cut back, 1 base at V and 4 bases at J, with 13 bases in the middle. The germline V gene has CDR1 LNHDA and CDR2 SQIVND (reference sequence). This CDR3 has 15 residues. CDR3 region: CASSIVGGNLETQYF. The CDR3 DNA follows: TGTGCCAGTAGTATAGTGGGGGGTAATCTAGAGACCCAGTACTTC.

The chain couples TRBV3-1 to TRBJ2-2, with D tentatively TRBD1 (6 bases). This CDR3 is 15 amino acids long. Per the germline V gene, CDR1 is LGHDT and CDR2 is YNNKEL (reference sequence). V was trimmed by 4 bases and J by 7 bases, leaving 16 bases between them. Written as DNA, the CDR3 is TGTGCCAGCAGCCGACCCTACAGGGCTGGCGGGGAGCTGTTTTTT. This sequence encodes CASSRPYRAGGELFF.

This sequence joins TRBV7-3 and TRBJ2-3; D is unclear. Trimming removed 5 bases at V and 4 bases at J, with 19 bases between. The germline V gene encodes CDR1 SGHTA and CDR2 FQGTGA. The CDR3 contains 16 residues. The CDR3 sequence is CASSPDAQLHPDTQYF. CDR3 in DNA: TGTGCCAGCAGCCCCGACGCCCAACTACACCCAGATACGCAGTATTTT.